The 15 T cell receptor beta chains listed next were all sequenced from one sample in a study of shared clonotypes between healthy human individuals. The assay was immunoSEQ multiplex PCR, and TCRdb's table has in-frame clones only and misses some. The table records under 2.5 million clones, 80% to 95% of them present only once. The sample consisted of naive CD4+ T cells from PBMCs. Stated subset: CD45RA+ positively selected. All receptors come from a man younger than 35 in good health. Some clones in this sample may be carry-over from other donors' samples.

This chain uses TRBV7-3 with TRBJ2-1; D might be TRBD1 or TRBD2, each matching 5 bases. Trimming left V 5 bases short and J 8 bases short, with 19 bases between. The length of the CDR3 is 15 residues. From germline, CDR1 is SGHTA and CDR2 FQGTGA. CDR3 residues: CASSDGLLLGDEQFF. In DNA form, the CDR3 reads TGTGCCAGCAGCGATGGCCTTCTCCTGGGGGATGAGCAGTTCTTC.

The V and J genes are TRBV19 and TRBJ1-2, with no clear D. Trimming pared 11 bases from V and 1 base from J, leaving 23 bases between. The CDR3 has 16 residues. The germline CDR1 and CDR2 sequences are LNHDA and SQIVND (reference sequence). The CDR3 region has the DNA TGTGCCGCATCCACCCTCACCGGTACATATAACTATGGCTACACCTTC. Translation gives CAASTLTGTYNYGYTF.

About this clone itself: Other DNA sequences of this sample code for an identical CDR3. This chain uses TRBV9 with TRBJ1-2; D unresolved. The CDR3 has 14 amino acids. V lost 4 bases and J 0 bases, leaving 10 bases between the germline ends. Germline CDR1 reads SGDLS; CDR2 reads YYNGEE. The CDR3 DNA sequence: TGTGCCAGCAGCCCCGGCACAGCTAACTATGGCTACACCTTC. Amino acid sequence: CASSPGTANYGYTF.

The rearrangement joins TRBV28 to TRBJ2-1; TRBD2 might be the D (6 bases). The germline V and J ends were trimmed by 10 bases and 4 bases, with 14 bases remaining between them. This CDR3 has 13 residues. CDR1 is MDHEN, CDR2 SYDVKM, per germline. The CDR3: CATIAETYNEQFF. CDR3 nucleotide sequence: TGTGCCACTATAGCGGAGACTTACAATGAGCAGTTCTTC.

To note about this clone: The sample holds other DNA sequences that translate to the same CDR3. This chain uses TRBV5-1 with TRBJ2-5, with no clear D. This CDR3 region has 15 residues. V dropped 0 bases and J dropped 0 bases, with 9 bases sitting between them. CDR1 is SGHRS, CDR2 YFSETQ, per germline. The chain's CDR3 is CASSLVAGNQETQYF. The CDR3 nucleotides read TGCGCCAGCAGCTTGGTTGCCGGAAACCAAGAGACCCAGTACTTC.

CDR3 region: CASSPLGGRATDTQYF. The CDR3 DNA is TGTGCCAGCAGCCCCTTGGGAGGGAGGGCGACAGATACGCAGTATTTT. This chain links TRBV14 with TRBJ2-3; 7 nucleotides line up with TRBD2. This CDR3 is built from 16 residues. Germline CDR1 reads SGHDN; CDR2 reads FVKESK. The trim removed 4 bases at V and 3 bases at J, leaving 10 bases unmatched.

This chain connects TRBV5-4 to TRBJ2-7; TRBD2 matches 7 bases. CDR3 length equals 13 residues. Looked up from germline, CDR1 is SGHNT and CDR2 is YYREEE (reference sequence). V was clipped by 2 bases and J by 5 bases; unmatched bases: 4. CDR3 DNA: TGTGCCAGCAGCTTAGCGACTAGCAACGAGCAGTACTTC. It translates to CASSLATSNEQYF.

In its sample, this clone was seen once. This sequence joins TRBV6-6 and TRBJ2-1; tentatively, D is TRBD1 (5 bases). Germline loops: CDR1 MNHNY, CDR2 SVGAGI (reference sequence). The ends were cut back, 10 bases at V and 6 bases at J, with 16 bases in the middle. The CDR3 runs 13 residues. DNA for the CDR3: TGTGCCATCAGACAGTCCCAAGGCAATGAGCAGTTCTTC. This sequence encodes CAIRQSQGNEQFF.

V is TRBV27 and J is TRBJ1-6; TRBD1 aligns across 7 bases. The J segment lost 5 bases and the V segment lost 5 bases, leaving 9 bases of the junction unmatched. CDR1 and CDR2 from the germline V gene are MNHEY and SMNVEV (reference sequence). The CDR3 length is 16 residues. This chain's CDR3 is CASSPTGTANNSPLHF. The DNA of the CDR3 is TGTGCCAGCAGTCCTACCGGGACAGCGAATAATTCACCCCTCCACTTT.

Only one count was recorded for this clone. The chain recombines TRBV7-3 with TRBJ2-1, with 8 bases lining up with TRBD2. Germline V gives CDR1 SGHTA, CDR2 FQGTGA. The J segment lost 4 bases and the V segment lost 8 bases, leaving 7 bases of the junction unmatched. The CDR3 totals 14 residues. Here the CDR3 reads CASGLSGSYNEQFF. The CDR3 region has the DNA TGTGCCAGCGGCCTCAGCGGGAGTTACAATGAGCAGTTCTTC. Looking up the rest from reference TRBV7-3 and TRBJ2-1 gives the full variable domain: GAGVSQTPSNKVTEKGKYVELRCDPISGHTALYWYRQSLGQGPEFLIYFQGTGAADDSGLPNDRFFAVRPEGSVSTLKIQRTERGDSAVYLCASGLSGSYNEQFFGPGTRLTVL.

The rearrangement uses TRBV19 and TRBJ1-3; no clear D gene. The CDR3 is 14 amino acids. Deletions cut 7 bases from V and 0 bases from J, with 10 bases between. Looked up from germline, CDR1 is LNHDA and CDR2 is SQIVND (reference sequence). The CDR3 DNA sequence: TGTGCCAGTACTCTTACTAACTCTGGAAACACCATATATTTT. Its translation is CASTLTNSGNTIYF. Full variable domain (missing parts from reference TRBV19 and TRBJ1-3): DGGITQSPKYLFRKEGQNVTLSCEQNLNHDAMYWYRQDPGQGLRLIYYSQIVNDFQKGDIAEGYSVSREKKESFPLTVTSAQKNPTAFYLCASTLTNSGNTIYFGEGSWLTVV.

The chain carries TRBV2 and TRBJ2-5; D not resolved. This CDR3 contains 13 residues. Trimming removed 6 bases at V and 4 bases at J, with 12 bases between. Per germline, CDR1 SNHLY and CDR2 FYNNEI. The CDR3 sequence is CASRATAAETQYF. The CDR3 nucleotides are TGTGCCAGCAGGGCGACCGCAGCAGAGACCCAGTACTTC.

Only a few counts were recorded for this clone. V gene TRBV5-1 combines with J gene TRBJ1-2; TRBD1 is a possible D gene (5 bases). V was cut by 1 base and J by 6 bases, with 13 bases left in between. Germline CDR1 is SGHRS and CDR2 is YFSETQ. This CDR3 comprises 14 residues. The chain's CDR3 is CASSLLDSRNGYTF. CDR3 in DNA: TGCGCCAGCAGCTTGCTCGACAGTCGGAATGGCTACACCTTC.

Concerning this clone: This specimen includes other DNA sequences encoding the same CDR3. The chain uses TRBV5-1 and TRBJ2-1; TRBD2 agrees at 8 bases. V trimming: 3 bases; J trimming: 0 bases; junction bases outside the gene matches: 2. The CDR3 totals 15 residues. CDR1 SGHRS and CDR2 YFSETQ come from the germline V gene. CDR3 sequence (DNA): TGCGCCAGCAGCTCAGGACTAGCCTCCTACAATGAGCAGTTCTTC. This sequence encodes CASSSGLASYNEQFF. Supplemented by reference TRBV5-1 and TRBJ2-1, the full variable domain reads KAGVTQTPRYLIKTRGQQVTLSCSPISGHRSVSWYQQTPGQGLQFLFEYFSETQRNKGNFPGRFSGRQFSNSRSEMNVSTLELGDSALYLCASSSGLASYNEQFFGPGTRLTVL.

The rearrangement joins TRBV5-6 to TRBJ2-1; 12 bases line up with TRBD2. The germline V gene encodes CDR1 SGHDT and CDR2 YYEEEE. This CDR3 has 14 amino acids. The ends lost 4 bases at V and 10 bases at J; junction bases unmatched: 6. The CDR3 here is CASSVGTSGSEQFF. The CDR3 coding sequence is TGTGCCAGCAGCGTCGGGACTAGCGGGTCGGAGCAGTTCTTC. The whole variable domain, remainder taken from reference TRBV5-6 and TRBJ2-1, is DAGVTQSPTHLIKTRGQQVTLRCSPKSGHDTVSWYQQALGQGPQFIFQYYEEEERQRGNFPDRFSGHQFPNYSSELNVNALLLGDSALYLCASSVGTSGSEQFFGPGTRLTVL.